Described below is a single T cell receptor beta chain sequence and its context. The specificity of this receptor is unknown. The input lacks base qualities; no much larger clone sits a single base away. TCRbeta CDR3 regions were amplified from genomic DNA using the immunoSEQ Assay, a bias-controlled multiplex PCR. For the original study's pipeline: The number of nucleated cells in each sample was estimated by amplification of reference gene primers within the assay. Sequence reads were collapsed and filtered to measure the absolute abundance of every unique TCRbeta CDR3 rearrangement. Productive Simpson clonality was computed per sample as the square root of Simpson's diversity index over productive rearrangements. TCRdb obtained this table from immuneACCESS and retained in-frame rearrangements with V and J assigned. These tables miss some clones; where compared with another copy, unresolved V genes account for less than half of the shortfall, and the remainder is unexplained. Clone size and the V and J calls come from that table; the DNA yielded D and trimming. In all, the sample holds just under 350,000 clones, and 85% to 90% of those were seen once. The ten largest clones take up just under 7.5% of the sample.

The germline V gene yields MDHEN for CDR1 and SYDVKM for CDR2. The V end loses 10 bases and the J end loses 1 base, and a stretch of 14 bases separates them. The CDR3 goes from the cysteine to the phenylalanine over 14 residues. Here the CDR3 DNA is all that survives: 42 bases in frame from base 1. One collaborating source in Seattle enrolled patients while the patients were actively infected and followed the patients over time throughout the course of disease. Whole blood was collected in K2EDTA tubes by collaborating institutions according to the institutions' own protocols. For TCRbeta analysis, collaborators shipped samples as frozen whole blood, isolated PBMCs, or DNA extracted from either of those sample types. The sample comes from a study of blood T cell repertoires in COVID-19 (dated by TCRdb to the early 2020s). Notes on the research overall: The collaborator samples originated in the United States, Italy and Spain and spanned the acute and convalescent phases of COVID-19. The prospective study material was composed of cDNA or gDNA derived from T cells, B-cell-depleted T cells, or PBMCs. Subjects who had been exposed to COVID-19, were actively infected with it, or had recovered from it provided the deeply sampled blood TCRbeta repertoires that made up the dataset. The repertoires were released in a freely available public database intended as a resource for research on the immune response to SARS-CoV-2. Samples were obtained from the ongoing ImmuneRACE study (first 160 participants) and from about 1,300 subjects provided by 6 global collaborators. The sample metadata nearly always contained a de-identified subject ID, COVID-19 status, age in years and sex. HLA class I and class II types, where available, came from metadata supplied by the sample provider rather than from assay-based typing. Results the study describes overall, beyond this receptor: Clinical and demographic metadata were provided uncurated, with the amount varying by source and participant.

The chain joins TRBV28 to TRBJ2-1, and the D gene may be TRBD1, 5 bases matching. The specimen was peripheral blood. The sequence was collected from a woman between 65 and 79 years old with COVID-19, enrolled during active disease. The CDR3 protein sequence reads: CATSRVESYNEQFF. The sequenced DNA: TGTGCCACCTCCAGGGTCGAATCCTACAATGAGCAGTTCTTC.